A single sample is the source of the 17 T cell receptor beta chains below, sequenced in a study of blood T cell repertoires in COVID-19. Libraries were prepared by immunoSEQ multiplex PCR; TCRdb keeps only in-frame clonotypes and omits some of them. The sample records some 270,000 clones, approximately 86% being singletons. The sequenced material came from peripheral blood. These receptors all come from a human donor with COVID-19, enrolled during active disease. The donor label of this sample is uncertain.

CDR3 region: CASSLASLAGMNTGELFF. The CDR3 nucleotides are TGTGCCAGCAGCTTAGCGTCCCTAGCGGGAATGAACACCGGGGAGCTGTTTTTT. V is TRBV7-8 and J is TRBJ2-2; 9 bases agree with TRBD2. The germline V gene encodes CDR1 SGHVS and CDR2 FQNEAQ. This CDR3 contains 18 residues. V trimming: 0 bases; J trimming: 1 base; junction bases outside the gene matches: 6.

The chain joins TRBV29-1 to TRBJ2-1; weak D call: TRBD2 (5 bases). The V gene lost 4 bases and the J gene lost 0 bases, with 10 bases spanning the gap. Per germline, CDR1 SQVTM and CDR2 ANQGSEA. The CDR3 spans 14 residues. CDR3 residues: CSVAVGSSYNEQFF. The DNA for the CDR3 is TGCAGCGTTGCAGTGGGGAGCTCCTACAATGAGCAGTTCTTC.

J is TRBJ2-7 and V is TRBV7-6; 7 bases map to TRBD1. Germline V gene lookup returns CDR1 SGHVS and CDR2 FNYEAQ. The junction had 2 bases not matched to a gene; V was cut back by 3 bases and J by 0 bases. The CDR3 covers 14 residues. The CDR3 here is CASSFRQGSYEQYF. CDR3 DNA sequence: TGTGCCAGCAGCTTTAGACAGGGCTCCTACGAGCAGTACTTC. The full variable domain, in which reference TRBV7-6 and TRBJ2-7 provide the parts outside the CDR3, is GAGVSQSPRYKVTKRGQDVALRCDPISGHVSLYWYRQALGQGPEFLTYFNYEAQQDKSGLPNDRFSAERPEGSISTLTIQRTEQRDSAMYRCASSFRQGSYEQYFGPGTRLTVT.

The chain has TRBV27 and TRBJ2-7; D unclear. Trimming removed 2 bases from V and 0 bases from J, with 8 bases in between. The CDR3 is made up of 14 amino acids. The germline V gene encodes CDR1 MNHEY and CDR2 SMNVEV (reference sequence). Here the CDR3 reads CASSLTDYSYEQYF. The CDR3 coding sequence is TGTGCCAGCAGTTTAACAGATTACTCCTACGAGCAGTACTTC.

This clone was detected once. The V gene is TRBV9, the J gene TRBJ2-3, with TRBD2 matching over 10 bases. Germline-derived CDR1 and CDR2 are SGDLS and YYNGEE. The CDR3 has 15 residues. V shed 4 bases and J 3 bases; nucleotides not matched to a gene: 5. The CDR3 sequence is CASSPRTSGTDTQYF. The CDR3, as DNA: TGTGCCAGCAGCCCTCGGACTAGCGGAACAGATACGCAGTATTTT.

The chain joins TRBV12-3 or TRBV12-4 to TRBJ1-5; possible D gene TRBD1, 5 bases. The CDR3 is 13 amino acids. The germline V and J ends were trimmed by 6 bases and 7 bases, with 13 bases remaining between them. The CDR3 protein is CASSPSGGQPQHF. The CDR3 DNA is TGTGCCAGCAGCCCCTCGGGGGGGCAGCCCCAGCATTTT.

This chain links TRBV2 with TRBJ1-3; D gene uncertain. Germline-derived CDR1 and CDR2 are SNHLY and FYNNEI. V lost 5 bases and J lost 3, with 5 bases in between. The CDR3 totals 12 residues. The CDR3 reads CASSPIGNTIYF. The CDR3 DNA is TGTGCCAGCAGTCCCATTGGAAACACCATATATTTT.

The chain recombines TRBV7-2 with TRBJ2-5; TRBD2 matches 10 bases. CDR1 is SGHTA, CDR2 FQGNSA, per germline. There are 15 residues in the CDR3. V shed 5 bases and J 4 bases; nucleotides not matched to a gene: 7. CDR3 coding DNA: TGTGCCAGCAGCCTCTGGGCTAGCGGGGGAGAGACCCAGTACTTC. Its protein product is CASSLWASGGETQYF.

The chain is built from TRBV6-5 and TRBJ2-3; 9 positions agree with TRBD1. V trimming: 7 bases; J trimming: 4 bases; junction bases outside the gene matches: 9. Germline CDR1 and CDR2: MNHEY and SVGAGI. This CDR3 spans 15 amino acids. The DNA of the CDR3 is TGTGCCAGCACCAGGACAGGGGATCTTTCAGATACGCAGTATTTT. It yields the protein CASTRTGDLSDTQYF.

V is TRBV7-8 and J is TRBJ2-6; TRBD1 agrees at 11 bases. CDR3 length equals 16 residues. Germline V CDR1 and CDR2: SGHVS, FQNEAQ. With 4 bases clipped from V and 2 bases from J, the junction kept 1 base outside the gene matches. CDR3 sequence (DNA): TGTGCCAGCAGCTGGGACAGGGGGACTGGGGCCAACGTCCTGACTTTC. Translation gives CASSWDRGTGANVLTF.

This chain joins TRBV6-2 or TRBV6-3 and TRBJ1-4; a weak D match, TRBD1 (5 bases). Per the germline V gene, CDR1 is MNHEY and CDR2 is SVGEGT. The CDR3 is 15 residues long. V was shortened by 1 base and J by 4 bases, with 10 bases between the two germline ends. The CDR3: CASSYWGSDNEKLFF. DNA for the CDR3: TGTGCCAGCAGTTACTGGGGCAGTGATAATGAAAAACTGTTTTTT.

The chain recombines TRBV5-4 with TRBJ2-6, with 8 bases fitting TRBD1. The length of the CDR3 is 19 residues. Germline assignment: CDR1 SGHNT and CDR2 YYREEE (reference sequence). With 5 bases clipped from V and 0 bases from J, the junction kept 13 bases outside the gene matches. The CDR3 bases are TGTGCCAGCAGGGGAGGAGGTTCAGGGGGCCTCTCTGGGGCCAACGTCCTGACTTTC. Translating gives CASRGGGSGGLSGANVLTF.

The chain carries TRBV6-6 and TRBJ2-2; tentative D call: TRBD2 (5 bases). Germline V gene sequence: CDR1 MNHNY, CDR2 SVGAGI (reference sequence). The CDR3 totals 15 residues. Trimming removed 5 bases from V and 6 bases from J, with 16 bases in between. The CDR3 here is CASSGLAPGSGELFF. In nucleotides, the CDR3 is TGTGCCAGCAGTGGTCTGGCCCCGGGGTCCGGGGAGCTGTTTTTT.

The J gene is TRBJ2-3, the V gene TRBV7-9; maybe TRBD1 (6 bases). The CDR3 runs 14 residues. The V and J ends lost 2 bases and 5 bases respectively, with 11 bases between them. The V gene's germline CDR1 is SEHNR and CDR2 FQNEAQ (reference sequence). The CDR3 loop is CASSLSWGQDTQYF. In DNA, the CDR3 is TGTGCCAGCAGCTTAAGTTGGGGGCAAGATACGCAGTATTTT.

The V and J genes are TRBV29-1 and TRBJ2-3; 8 bases are shared with TRBD2. Losses at the gene ends were 8 bases for V and 4 bases for J; bases not matched to a gene: 11. The CDR3 extends over 14 amino acids. Germline V gives CDR1 SQVTM, CDR2 ANQGSEA. CDR3 bases: TGCAGCACCCAGCGGGAGCCCAGCGCAGATACGCAGTATTTT. Its translation is CSTQREPSADTQYF.

The V gene is TRBV11-2, the J gene TRBJ2-3; D is perhaps TRBD2 (7 bases). Trimming pared 1 base from V and 7 bases from J, leaving 21 bases between. In germline, CDR1 is SGHAT, CDR2 FQNNGV. This CDR3 region has 17 residues. CDR3 DNA: TGTGCCAGCAGCTTAGGACGGGGGGCGACCGCGCCTCATACGCAGTATTTT. This encodes CASSLGRGATAPHTQYF.

J is TRBJ1-2 and V is TRBV6-5; D is possibly TRBD1 (6 bases). The germline CDR1 and CDR2 sequences are MNHEY and SVGAGI. This CDR3 has 13 amino acids. V lost 6 bases, J lost 7 bases, and 15 bases lay in between. CDR3 in amino acids: CASRPTGRGGYTF. Here the CDR3 DNA reads TGTGCCAGCAGGCCGACAGGAAGGGGTGGCTACACCTTC.